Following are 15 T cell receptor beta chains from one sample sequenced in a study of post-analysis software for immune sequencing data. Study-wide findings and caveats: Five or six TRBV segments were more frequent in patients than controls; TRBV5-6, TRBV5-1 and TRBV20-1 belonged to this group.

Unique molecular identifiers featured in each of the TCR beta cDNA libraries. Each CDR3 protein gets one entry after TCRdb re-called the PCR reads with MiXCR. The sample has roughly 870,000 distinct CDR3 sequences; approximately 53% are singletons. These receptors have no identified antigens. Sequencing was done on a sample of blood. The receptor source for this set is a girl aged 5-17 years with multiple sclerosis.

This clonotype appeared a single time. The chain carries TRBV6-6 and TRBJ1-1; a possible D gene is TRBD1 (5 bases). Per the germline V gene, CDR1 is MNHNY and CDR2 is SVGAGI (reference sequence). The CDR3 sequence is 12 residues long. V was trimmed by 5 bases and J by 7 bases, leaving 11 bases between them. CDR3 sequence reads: CASSNQGVEAFF. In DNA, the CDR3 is TGTGCCAGCAGTAACCAGGGAGTTGAAGCTTTCTTT.

DNA of the CDR3: TGCAGTGCTAGACTGGGAGCCAGCACTGAAGCTTTCTTT. Translated: CSARLGASTEAFF. The chain is built from TRBV20-1 and TRBJ1-1; D unclear. V was cut by 2 bases and J by 4 bases, with 11 bases left in between. The V gene's germline CDR1 is DFQATT and CDR2 SNEGSKA (reference sequence). The CDR3 length is 13 residues.

The CDR3 DNA is TGCAGTGCTCTGATAGCGGGGGATATGGATGAGCAGTTCTTC. Translation gives CSALIAGDMDEQFF. The rearrangement joins TRBV20-1 to TRBJ2-1; 9 bases fit TRBD2. With 5 bases clipped from V and 8 bases from J, the junction kept 10 bases outside the gene matches. In germline, CDR1 is DFQATT, CDR2 SNEGSKA (reference sequence). The CDR3 spans 14 residues.

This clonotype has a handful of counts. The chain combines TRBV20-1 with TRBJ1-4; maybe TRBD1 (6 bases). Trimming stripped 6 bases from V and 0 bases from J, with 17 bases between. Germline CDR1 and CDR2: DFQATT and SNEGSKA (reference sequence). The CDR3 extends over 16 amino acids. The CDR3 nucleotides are TGCAGTGCCCAGAGGCAGGGGTCTGCAACTAATGAAAAACTGTTTTTT. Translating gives CSAQRQGSATNEKLFF.

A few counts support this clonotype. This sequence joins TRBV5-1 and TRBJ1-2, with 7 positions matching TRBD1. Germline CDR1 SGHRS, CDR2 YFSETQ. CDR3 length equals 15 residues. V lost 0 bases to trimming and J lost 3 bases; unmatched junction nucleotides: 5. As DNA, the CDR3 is TGCGCCAGCAGCTTGGAAGGGGACAGCGACTATGGCTACACCTTC. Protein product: CASSLEGDSDYGYTF. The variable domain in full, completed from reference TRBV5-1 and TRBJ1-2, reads KAGVTQTPRYLIKTRGQQVTLSCSPISGHRSVSWYQQTPGQGLQFLFEYFSETQRNKGNFPGRFSGRQFSNSRSEMNVSTLELGDSALYLCASSLEGDSDYGYTFGSGTRLTVV.

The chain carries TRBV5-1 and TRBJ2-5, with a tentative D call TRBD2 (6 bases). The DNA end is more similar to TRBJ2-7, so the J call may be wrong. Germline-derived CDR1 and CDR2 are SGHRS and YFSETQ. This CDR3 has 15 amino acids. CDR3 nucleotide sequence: TGCGCCAGCAGCCCCCCTGGGCAATTGGGGGGCGAGCAGTACTTC. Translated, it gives CASSPPGQLGGEQYF.

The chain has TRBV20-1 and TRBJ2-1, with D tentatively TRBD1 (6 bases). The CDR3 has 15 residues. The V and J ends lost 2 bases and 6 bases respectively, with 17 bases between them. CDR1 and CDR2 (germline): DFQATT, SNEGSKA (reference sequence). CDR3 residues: CSARRGWAGGNEQFF. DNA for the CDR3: TGCAGTGCTAGAAGGGGGTGGGCTGGGGGCAATGAGCAGTTCTTC.

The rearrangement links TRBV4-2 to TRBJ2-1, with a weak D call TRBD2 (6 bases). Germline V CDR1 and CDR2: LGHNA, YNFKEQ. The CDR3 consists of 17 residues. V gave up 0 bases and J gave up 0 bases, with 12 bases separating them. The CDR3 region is CASSQDLAGSSYNEQFF. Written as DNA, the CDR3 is TGTGCCAGCAGCCAAGATCTCGCGGGAAGCTCCTACAATGAGCAGTTCTTC.

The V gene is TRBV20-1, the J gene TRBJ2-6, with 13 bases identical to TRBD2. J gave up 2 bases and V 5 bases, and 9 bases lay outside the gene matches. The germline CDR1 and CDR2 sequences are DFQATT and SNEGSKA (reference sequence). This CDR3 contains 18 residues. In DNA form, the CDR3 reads TGCAGTGCTTCCTGGACTAGCGGGAGACCGGCTGGGGCCAACGTCCTGACTTTC. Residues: CSASWTSGRPAGANVLTF.

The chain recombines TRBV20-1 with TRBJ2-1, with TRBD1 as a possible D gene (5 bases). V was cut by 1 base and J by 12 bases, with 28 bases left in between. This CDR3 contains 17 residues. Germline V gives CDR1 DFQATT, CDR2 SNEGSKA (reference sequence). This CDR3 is CSARGGVFAENPRVQFF. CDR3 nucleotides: TGCAGTGCTAGAGGGGGCGTTTTTGCGGAGAATCCTAGGGTGCAGTTCTTC.

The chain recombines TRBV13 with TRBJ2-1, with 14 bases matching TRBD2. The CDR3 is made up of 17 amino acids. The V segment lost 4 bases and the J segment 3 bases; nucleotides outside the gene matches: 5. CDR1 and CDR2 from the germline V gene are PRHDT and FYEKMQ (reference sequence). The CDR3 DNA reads TGTGCCAGCAGCTCCCAGACTAGCGGGAGGGTCTACAATGAGCAGTTCTTC. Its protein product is CASSSQTSGRVYNEQFF.

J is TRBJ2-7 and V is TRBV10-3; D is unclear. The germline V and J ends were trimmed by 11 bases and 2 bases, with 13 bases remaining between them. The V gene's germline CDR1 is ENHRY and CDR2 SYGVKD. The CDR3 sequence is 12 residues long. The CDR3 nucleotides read TGTGCCGTCACTGCAAACACCTACGAGCAGTACTTC. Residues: CAVTANTYEQYF.

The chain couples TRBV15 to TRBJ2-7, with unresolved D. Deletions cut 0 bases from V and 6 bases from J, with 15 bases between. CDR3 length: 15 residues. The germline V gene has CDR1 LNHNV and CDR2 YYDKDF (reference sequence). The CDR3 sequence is CATSRDMMVPTEQYF. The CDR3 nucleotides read TGTGCCACCAGCAGAGACATGATGGTCCCAACCGAGCAGTACTTC.

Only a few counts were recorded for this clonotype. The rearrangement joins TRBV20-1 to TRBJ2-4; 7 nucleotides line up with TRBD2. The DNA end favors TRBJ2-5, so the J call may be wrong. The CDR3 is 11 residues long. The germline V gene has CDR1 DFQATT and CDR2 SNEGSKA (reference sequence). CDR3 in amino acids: CSAGAGETQYF. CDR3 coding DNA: TGCAGTGCGGGAGCGGGGGAGACCCAGTACTTC.

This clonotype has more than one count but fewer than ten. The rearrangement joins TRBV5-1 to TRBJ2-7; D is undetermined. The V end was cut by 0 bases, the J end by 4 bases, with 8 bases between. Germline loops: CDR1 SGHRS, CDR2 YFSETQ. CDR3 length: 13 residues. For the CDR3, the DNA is TGCGCCAGCAGCTTGGTGGCAGATTACGAGCAGTACTTC. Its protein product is CASSLVADYEQYF.